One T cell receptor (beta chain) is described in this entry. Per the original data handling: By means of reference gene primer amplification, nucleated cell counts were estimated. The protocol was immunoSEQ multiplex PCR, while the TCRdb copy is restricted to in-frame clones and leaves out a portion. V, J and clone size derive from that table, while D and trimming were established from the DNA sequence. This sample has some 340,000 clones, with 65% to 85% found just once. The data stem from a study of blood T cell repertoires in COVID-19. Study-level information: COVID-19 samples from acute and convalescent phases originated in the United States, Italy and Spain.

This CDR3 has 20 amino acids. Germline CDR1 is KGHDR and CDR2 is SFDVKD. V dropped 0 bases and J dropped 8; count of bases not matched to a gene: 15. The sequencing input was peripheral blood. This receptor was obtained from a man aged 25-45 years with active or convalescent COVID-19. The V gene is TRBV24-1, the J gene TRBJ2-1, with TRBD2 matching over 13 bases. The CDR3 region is CATSDLALAGGFLVRDEQFF. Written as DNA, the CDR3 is TGTGCCACCAGTGATTTGGCACTAGCGGGGGGGTTTTTAGTTCGGGATGAGCAGTTCTTC.